Listed below are T cell receptor beta chains from one sample, sequenced in a study of human T cells and chemical hapten exposure. A single record per CDR3 protein comes from TCRdb applying MiXCR to the RACE reads. The sample has 70,000 to 90,000 distinct CDR3 sequences, 10% to 12% seen once; the top ten hold 3% to 4%. The starting material was whole blood, obtained in connection with sensitization to the hapten diphenylcyclopropenone (DPC). Receptors were obtained from a woman aged 45-59 years with alopecia areata. Some clones in this sample may be carry-over from other donors' samples. Both conserved end residues are part of each CDR3. A D gene is named only where the DNA matches it firmly. The size of a clone is reported for some rows only, either as once, few or many, or as a class for expanded clones.

v_call: TRBV7-9
j_call: TRBJ2-5
d_call: TRBD1
clone_size: .
cdr3_nt: TGTGCCAGCAGCTTAAACAGGGGTAGTGGTGAGACCCAGTACTTC
cdr3_aa: CASSLNRGSGETQYF

v_call: TRBV27
j_call: TRBJ2-2
d_call: .
clone_size: few
cdr3_nt: TGTGCCAGCAGTTTATCGTTGGTGGCCGGGGAGCTGTTTTTT
cdr3_aa: CASSLSLVAGELFF

v_call: TRBV12-3/TRBV12-4
j_call: TRBJ2-2
d_call: .
clone_size: few
cdr3_nt: TGTGCCAGCAGCGTCGGGACTTACACCGGGGAGCTGTTTTTT
cdr3_aa: CASSVGTYTGELFF

v_call: TRBV6-5
j_call: TRBJ2-2
d_call: TRBD2
clone_size: many
cdr3_nt: TGTGCCAGCAGTTACAGGGCTAGCGGGGTCGGGGAGCTGTTTTTT
cdr3_aa: CASSYRASGVGELFF

v_call: TRBV5-1
j_call: TRBJ2-2
d_call: .
clone_size: many
cdr3_nt: TGCGCCAGCAGCTTGGAGCTACTGAACACCGGGGAGCTGTTTTTT
cdr3_aa: CASSLELLNTGELFF

v_call: TRBV11-2
j_call: TRBJ2-2
d_call: .
clone_size: many
cdr3_nt: TGTGCCAGCAGCTTAGTACCCCATAACACCGGGGAGCTGTTTTTT
cdr3_aa: CASSLVPHNTGELFF

v_call: TRBV11-3
j_call: TRBJ1-1
d_call: .
clone_size: few
cdr3_nt: TGTGCCAGCAGCCCGGCGGGGTTCCGCACTGAAGCTTTCTTT
cdr3_aa: CASSPAGFRTEAFF

v_call: TRBV7-6
j_call: TRBJ1-4
d_call: .
clone_size: few
cdr3_nt: TGTGCCAGCAGCTCGGGAATTACTAATGAAAAACTGTTTTTT
cdr3_aa: CASSSGITNEKLFF

v_call: TRBV10-3
j_call: TRBJ2-3
d_call: .
clone_size: few
cdr3_nt: TGTGCCATCAGTGAATCTAGCCAAACCACAGATACGCAGTATTTT
cdr3_aa: CAISESSQTTDTQYF

v_call: TRBV29-1
j_call: TRBJ2-2
d_call: TRBD2
clone_size: many
cdr3_nt: TGCAGCGTTGAAGCTAGCGGGAGGGCAGGTACCGGGGAGCTGTTTTTT
cdr3_aa: CSVEASGRAGTGELFF

v_call: TRBV7-7
j_call: TRBJ2-1
d_call: .
clone_size: few
cdr3_nt: TGTGCTAGCAGCTTGGGACTGGGGGGCGATGAGCAGTTCTTC
cdr3_aa: CASSLGLGGDEQFF

v_call: TRBV29-1
j_call: TRBJ1-1
d_call: .
clone_size: .
cdr3_nt: TGCAGCGTTGTTCCACAGAACACTGAAGCTTTCTTT
cdr3_aa: CSVVPQNTEAFF

v_call: TRBV18
j_call: TRBJ1-2
d_call: .
clone_size: many
cdr3_nt: TGTGCCAGCTCACCACAGGGTGATGATAATGGCTACACCTTC
cdr3_aa: CASSPQGDDNGYTF

v_call: TRBV3-1
j_call: TRBJ1-1
d_call: .
clone_size: once
cdr3_nt: TGTGCCAGCAACCCATTGTGGTCGAACACTGAAGCTTTCTTT
cdr3_aa: CASNPLWSNTEAFF

v_call: TRBV6-6
j_call: TRBJ2-3
d_call: .
clone_size: .
cdr3_nt: TGTGCCAGCAGCTCCGCGACGGACGCGCGGACAGATACGCAGTATTTT
cdr3_aa: CASSSATDARTDTQYF

v_call: TRBV20-1
j_call: TRBJ2-7
d_call: .
clone_size: few
cdr3_nt: TGCAGTGCTACCACGGATGGGACCCCCTACGAGCAGTACTTC
cdr3_aa: CSATTDGTPYEQYF

v_call: TRBV27
j_call: TRBJ2-2
d_call: .
clone_size: .
cdr3_nt: TGTGCCAGCAGGCCAGGACAGTACACCGGGGAGCTGTTTTTT
cdr3_aa: CASRPGQYTGELFF

v_call: TRBV7-9
j_call: TRBJ2-7
d_call: TRBD1
clone_size: .
cdr3_nt: TGTGCCAGCAGCCTAGGGGACAGGGATCGGGACGAGCAGTACTTC
cdr3_aa: CASSLGDRDRDEQYF

v_call: TRBV24-1
j_call: TRBJ2-7
d_call: .
clone_size: many
cdr3_nt: TGTGCCACCAGTGATTCAGGGTCCTACGAGCAGTACTTC
cdr3_aa: CATSDSGSYEQYF

v_call: TRBV19
j_call: TRBJ2-2
d_call: TRBD2
clone_size: .
cdr3_nt: TGTGCCAGTAGCCATAGCGGGAGGGCCGTCGGGGAGCTGTTTTTT
cdr3_aa: CASSHSGRAVGELFF

v_call: TRBV23-1
j_call: TRBJ2-2
d_call: .
clone_size: many
cdr3_nt: TGCGCCAGCCGGTGTGGGATCACCGGGGAGCTGTTTTTT
cdr3_aa: CASRCGITGELFF

v_call: TRBV5-4
j_call: TRBJ1-4
d_call: .
clone_size: few
cdr3_nt: TGTGCCAGCAGCTTGACAGGGACCGAAAAACTGTTTTTT
cdr3_aa: CASSLTGTEKLFF

v_call: TRBV11-3
j_call: TRBJ2-6
d_call: .
clone_size: many
cdr3_nt: TGTGCCAGCAGCCAGAGGCCGTTAGGGGGCTCTGGGGCCAACGTCCTGACTTTC
cdr3_aa: CASSQRPLGGSGANVLTF

v_call: TRBV5-1
j_call: TRBJ2-7
d_call: .
clone_size: .
cdr3_nt: TGCGCCAGCAGCTTGGAAGGAGGGTTCTCCTACGAGCAGTACTTC
cdr3_aa: CASSLEGGFSYEQYF

v_call: TRBV28
j_call: TRBJ2-7
d_call: TRBD2
clone_size: many
cdr3_nt: TGTGCCAGTGGTAGCGGGAGCTCCTACGAGCAGTACTTC
cdr3_aa: CASGSGSSYEQYF

v_call: TRBV11-2
j_call: TRBJ2-1
d_call: .
clone_size: .
cdr3_nt: TGTGCCAGCAGCTTAGCGGACTTGTACAATGAGCAGTTCTTC
cdr3_aa: CASSLADLYNEQFF

v_call: TRBV5-4
j_call: TRBJ1-1
d_call: TRBD1
clone_size: .
cdr3_nt: TGTGCCAGCAGCCTGGGACAGGGGGGCACTGAAGCTTTCTTT
cdr3_aa: CASSLGQGGTEAFF

v_call: TRBV20-1
j_call: TRBJ2-3
d_call: TRBD2
clone_size: many
cdr3_nt: TGCAGTGCTAGAGATTTGAGCGGGAAGGATACGCAGTATTTT
cdr3_aa: CSARDLSGKDTQYF

v_call: TRBV28
j_call: TRBJ2-1
d_call: .
clone_size: .
cdr3_nt: TGTGCCGGCCAGTCGAACGAGGGGATCTACAATGAGCAGTTCTTC
cdr3_aa: CAGQSNEGIYNEQFF

v_call: TRBV11-2
j_call: TRBJ2-3
d_call: TRBD2
clone_size: many
cdr3_nt: TGTGCCAGCAGCTTAATTCCTCCCGGGGGGGTTAACACAGATACGCAGTATTTT
cdr3_aa: CASSLIPPGGVNTDTQYF

v_call: TRBV5-1
j_call: TRBJ2-7
d_call: .
clone_size: many
cdr3_nt: TGCGCCAGCAGCTTGGGCGGCGGTTCTGTGGGGGAGCAGTACTTC
cdr3_aa: CASSLGGGSVGEQYF

v_call: TRBV6-5
j_call: TRBJ1-3
d_call: .
clone_size: .
cdr3_nt: TGTGCCAGCAGTTACTCCTCGGGGGCAGAAAACACCATATATTTT
cdr3_aa: CASSYSSGAENTIYF